This is a list of T cell receptor beta chains from one sample in a study of T cell responses to AZD1222 COVID-19 vaccine. Method: immunoSEQ multiplex PCR; TCRdb's copy keeps in-frame clones and lacks some. The table includes 150,000 to 200,000 clones, 80% to 90% detected once. The material was peripheral blood, obtained 28 days after the second dose of the MenACWY control vaccine. The receptors were gathered from an adult who received the MenACWY meningococcal vaccine as a control. CDR3s include the opening cysteine and the closing phenylalanine or tryptophan. A D gene is named only where the DNA matches it firmly. Not all rows give a size; the values are once, few, many and, for expanded clones, a class.

>TRBJ2-3|TRBV5-4|.|.
CASSWERPSTDTQYF
TGTGCCAGCAGCTGGGAGCGGCCTAGCACAGATACGCAGTATTTT
>TRBJ1-2|TRBV9|.|.
CASNLGSYNYGYTF
TGTGCCAGCAACCTCGGGAGTTATAACTATGGCTACACCTTC
>TRBJ1-5|TRBV6-5|.|.
CASSNQPQHF
TGTGCCAGCAGCAATCAGCCCCAGCATTTT
>TRBJ2-1|TRBV3-1/TRBV3-2|TRBD2|.
CASSLYTGTSNNEQFF
TGTGCCAGCAGCCTATACACCGGGACTAGTAACAATGAGCAGTTCTTC
>TRBJ2-1|TRBV12-5|TRBD1|.
CASGWDRVNEQFF
TGTGCTAGTGGTTGGGACAGGGTCAATGAGCAGTTCTTC
>TRBJ2-7|TRBV28|.|.
CASSLRTEYEQYF
TGTGCCAGCAGTTTACGGACAGAGTACGAGCAGTACTTC
>TRBJ2-1|TRBV30|.|.
CAWGGTESYNEQFF
TGTGCCTGGGGAGGGACTGAGTCCTACAATGAGCAGTTCTTC
>TRBJ1-1|TRBV5-6|.|.
CASSHRDGNTEAFF
TGTGCCAGCAGCCACAGGGATGGGAACACTGAAGCTTTCTTT
>TRBJ1-3|TRBV7-8|.|.
CASSFSGNTIYF
TGTGCCAGCAGCTTTTCTGGAAACACCATATATTTT
>TRBJ2-4|TRBV5-4|.|.
CASSLSEAKNIQYF
TGTGCCAGCAGCTTGAGCGAGGCCAAAAACATTCAGTACTTC
>TRBJ2-7|TRBV28|TRBD1|.
CASLTGGGYEQYF
TGTGCCAGCTTGACAGGGGGAGGGTACGAGCAGTACTTC
>TRBJ2-7|TRBV19|TRBD1|.
CASALGDRGYEQYF
TGTGCCAGTGCCCTTGGGGACAGGGGCTACGAGCAGTACTTC
>TRBJ1-2|TRBV6-5|.|.
CASSYNGPRRGYTF
TGTGCCAGCAGTTACAATGGACCTCGAAGAGGCTACACCTTC
>TRBJ2-7|TRBV3-1/TRBV3-2|TRBD2|.
CASSFRTSGRPSYEQYF
TGTGCCAGCAGCTTCCGGACTAGCGGGAGGCCTTCCTACGAGCAGTACTTC
>TRBJ2-5|TRBV19|TRBD1|.
CASGTGTGLQETQYF
TGTGCCAGTGGTACCGGGACAGGGCTCCAAGAGACCCAGTACTTC
>TRBJ2-1|TRBV5-1|.|.
CASSSIGGETFF
TGCGCCAGCAGCTCGATCGGTGGGGAAACGTTCTTC
>TRBJ1-2|TRBV15|TRBD1|.
CATSRDLKGQGGGYTF
TGTGCCACCAGCAGAGATTTAAAAGGACAGGGAGGGGGCTACACCTTC
>TRBJ1-5|TRBV9|.|.
CASSPDGYQPQHF
TGTGCCAGCAGCCCGGACGGGTATCAGCCCCAGCATTTT
>TRBJ1-5|TRBV3-1/TRBV3-2|.|.
CASSQVRQALRGSYSNQPQHF
TGTGCCAGCAGCCAAGTCAGACAGGCTCTCCGAGGGTCGTATAGCAATCAGCCCCAGCATTTT
>TRBJ2-7|TRBV5-1|.|.
CASSLVSYEQYF
TGCGCCAGCAGCTTGGTCTCCTACGAGCAGTACTTC
>TRBJ1-1|TRBV5-8|.|.
CASSLDLSGTEAFF
TGTGCCAGCAGCTTGGATCTGAGTGGCACTGAAGCTTTCTTT
>TRBJ1-2|TRBV6-5|TRBD1|.
CASSPDRAAGYTF
TGTGCCAGCAGCCCGGACAGGGCGGCTGGCTACACCTTC
>TRBJ1-3|TRBV28|.|.
CASSSGPSNSGNTIYF
TGTGCCAGCAGTTCCGGGCCATCAAACTCTGGAAACACCATATATTTT
>TRBJ2-5|TRBV19|.|.
CASSPSGAQETQYF
TGTGCCAGTAGTCCATCCGGGGCACAAGAGACCCAGTACTTC
>TRBJ1-5|TRBV7-2|.|.
CASSLGPDSNQPQHF
TGTGCCAGCAGCTTAGGACCGGATAGCAATCAGCCCCAGCATTTT
>TRBJ2-5|TRBV6-5|.|once
CASSYAGDLKETQYF
TGTGCCAGCAGTTACGCTGGGGACTTGAAGGAGACCCAGTACTTC
>TRBJ2-6|TRBV24-1|TRBD1|.
CATSDTGGLFSGANVLTF
TGTGCCACCAGTGATACAGGGGGCTTGTTCTCTGGGGCCAACGTCCTGACTTTC
>TRBJ1-1|TRBV5-8|TRBD1|.
CASSWDRGGGTEAFF
TGTGCCAGCAGCTGGGACAGGGGAGGGGGCACTGAAGCTTTCTTT
>TRBJ2-1|TRBV7-3|TRBD1|.
CASSLLQGSSYNEQFF
TGTGCCAGCAGCCTCCTACAGGGGAGCTCCTACAATGAGCAGTTCTTC
>TRBJ2-3|TRBV28|.|.
CASSPSGPDTQYF
TGTGCCAGCAGTCCCTCAGGGCCAGATACGCAGTATTTT
>TRBJ2-7|TRBV12-3/TRBV12-4|.|.
CASRLGYEQYF
TGTGCCAGCAGACTCGGCTACGAGCAGTACTTC
>TRBJ1-3|TRBV10-3|.|.
CAISADRSSGNTIYF
TGTGCCATCAGTGCCGACAGGAGCTCTGGAAACACCATATATTTT
>TRBJ2-1|TRBV5-6|TRBD2|once
CASSLGLAGSNEQFF
TGTGCCAGCAGCTTGGGGCTAGCGGGTAGCAATGAGCAGTTCTTC
>TRBJ2-7|TRBV7-2|TRBD2|.
CASSRTSGSIQYEQYF
TGTGCCAGCAGCCGGACTAGCGGGAGTATTCAATACGAGCAGTACTTC
>TRBJ1-1|TRBV20-1|.|.
CSAPRREAFF
TGCAGTGCCCCGAGGAGGGAAGCTTTCTTT
>TRBJ1-1|TRBV12-3/TRBV12-4|.|.
CASSPRNTEAFF
TGTGCCAGCAGCCCACGGAACACTGAAGCTTTCTTT
>TRBJ2-3|TRBV5-5|TRBD2|.
CASSAGLAGPTDTQYF
TGTGCCAGCAGCGCGGGACTAGCGGGACCCACAGATACGCAGTATTTT
>TRBJ2-5|TRBV28|TRBD2|.
CASRWAMAGEDPPQETQYF
TGTGCCAGCCGTTGGGCTATGGCGGGAGAAGACCCCCCCCAAGAGACCCAGTACTTC
>TRBJ1-5|TRBV30|.|few
CAWSVTENQPQHF
TGTGCCTGGAGTGTAACAGAGAATCAGCCCCAGCATTTT
>TRBJ1-3|TRBV28|.|.
CASRNGDRNTIYF
TGTGCCAGCAGGAACGGGGATCGAAACACCATATATTTT
>TRBJ1-1|TRBV29-1|TRBD1|.
CSGTTGGDTEAFF
TGCAGCGGAACAACAGGGGGAGACACTGAAGCTTTCTTT
>TRBJ2-3|TRBV4-1|.|.
CASSQDGTQYF
TGCGCCAGCAGCCAAGATGGTACGCAGTATTTT
>TRBJ2-1|TRBV27|TRBD2|.
CASSLRLGGGYNEQFF
TGTGCCAGCAGTTTACGGTTGGGCGGGGGCTACAATGAGCAGTTCTTC
>TRBJ2-3|TRBV2|.|.
CASTPEAGFTDTQYF
TGTGCCAGCACTCCGGAGGCGGGATTCACAGATACGCAGTATTTT
>TRBJ1-5|TRBV20-1|.|.
CSASKGEPQHF
TGCAGTGCTAGCAAAGGGGAGCCCCAGCATTTT
>TRBJ2-5|TRBV3-1/TRBV3-2|TRBD1|once
CASSLLTGTGNRQETQYF
TGTGCCAGCAGCCTCCTCACTGGGACAGGGAATCGTCAAGAGACCCAGTACTTC
>TRBJ2-7|TRBV9|.|.
CASSVVQAPSNEQYF
TGTGCCAGCAGCGTAGTTCAAGCTCCCTCAAACGAGCAGTACTTC
>TRBJ2-6|TRBV2|.|.
CASKGSTSGANVLTF
TGTGCCAGCAAGGGCAGTACCTCTGGGGCCAACGTCCTGACTTTC
>TRBJ2-7|TRBV15|.|.
CATSLTTGPYEQYF
TGTGCCACCAGCCTCACCACCGGACCCTACGAGCAGTACTTC
>TRBJ2-1|TRBV12-5|TRBD2|.
CASGWAGVSYNEQFF
TGTGCTAGTGGTTGGGCGGGGGTCTCCTACAATGAGCAGTTCTTC
>TRBJ2-1|TRBV28|TRBD2|.
CASSPASSGLAGGQFF
TGTGCCAGCAGTCCAGCGTCTAGCGGACTAGCTGGAGGGCAGTTCTTC
>TRBJ2-4|TRBV7-2|.|.
CASSLDHSKNIQYF
TGTGCCAGCAGCTTAGACCACTCCAAAAACATTCAGTACTTC
>TRBJ2-2|TRBV2|.|.
CASSELAAGELFF
TGTGCCAGCAGTGAATTGGCGGCCGGGGAGCTGTTTTTT
>TRBJ2-5|TRBV28|.|.
CASSFRLGTQYF
TGTGCCAGCAGTTTTCGGTTAGGCACCCAGTACTTC
>TRBJ2-5|TRBV30|.|.
CAWGGQGGTLETQYF
TGTGCCTGGGGTGGACAGGGAGGGACTCTGGAGACCCAGTACTTC
>TRBJ2-1|TRBV7-8|TRBD2|.
CASSFSGGMNEQFF
TGTGCCAGCAGCTTTTCGGGAGGGATGAATGAGCAGTTCTTC
>TRBJ1-3|TRBV2|.|.
CASSEAPPANTIYF
TGTGCCAGCAGTGAAGCGCCCCCCGCAAACACCATATATTTT